This T cell receptor beta chain was identified during a study of blood T cell repertoires in COVID-19. The germline CDR1 and CDR2 sequences are SEHNR and FQNEAQ (reference sequence). J lost 8 bases, V lost 1 base, and 3 bases had no gene match. The CDR3 sequence is 14 residues long. In the source study's methods: Nucleated cell number was recorded as an estimate derived from reference gene primer amplification. Here immunoSEQ multiplex PCR was the method, and the copy in TCRdb shows in-frame clones only, minus some. That table is the source of V, J and clone size, and D and trimming were worked out from the DNA. The sample yields approximately 270,000 clones, around 90% seen once.

J is TRBJ1-4 and V is TRBV7-9, with TRBD1 matching 8 bases. Sequenced: peripheral blood. This clonotype originated in a man between 50 and 59 years old with acute or convalescent COVID-19. Here the CDR3 DNA reads TGTGCCAGCAGCTTAGTGGCAGGGGGCGAAAAACTGTTTTTT. This encodes CASSLVAGGEKLFF.